The source of this T cell receptor beta chain is a study of cytomegalovirus exposure and HLA in healthy donors. Germline V gene data show CDR1 as SGHTA and CDR2 as FQGTGA. With 2 bases clipped from V and 1 base from J, the junction kept 7 bases outside the gene matches. The CDR3 has 16 residues. Primers included in the PCR were 60 Vbeta and 13 Jbeta primers. The table came from immunoSEQ multiplex PCR; TCRdb's copy has only in-frame clones and leaves some out. Of around 90,000 clones in the sample, about 89% were seen once. Sequencing input: PBMCs. This chain joins TRBV7-3 and TRBJ2-5, with 7 positions matching TRBD1. The origin of this receptor is a man aged 30-40 years in good health and CMV-seropositive. Written as DNA, the CDR3 is TGTGCCAGCAGCTTACTTGCCCGGGACAGCCAAGAGACCCAGTACTTC. Protein sequence: CASSLLARDSQETQYF.